The clone carrying this T cell receptor (beta chain) was seen a handful of times. Its antigen is still unknown. The sample belongs to a study of T-cell memory formation after mild COVID-19. Study background: Largely donor-specific TCR clusters were found. Study-wide results and caveats: The authors left the SARS-CoV-2 specificity of second-wave clones peaking on day 37 unconfirmed. Mainly in CM and EM were contracting CD4+ clones; CD8+ were in EMRA.

MiXCR, run by TCRdb on the 5' RACE reads, gives a single entry per CDR3 protein. This table holds fewer than 700,000 distinct CDR3 sequences, approximately 19% found once. The TCR originated in an adult woman who had mild COVID-19 (a few samples of this study predate the infection). Cell type and time point are not known. The sequenced material came from PBMCs or a T cell subset sorted from them (not recorded which).

Written as DNA, the CDR3 is TGCAGTGCTCGAAAGGGGCCGGCCGGCGAGCAGTTCTTC. It codes for CSARKGPAGEQFF. This sequence joins TRBV20-1 and TRBJ2-1; TRBD1 might be the D (5 bases). Trimming removed 5 bases from V and 10 bases from J, with 18 bases in between. The germline gives CDR1 DFQATT, CDR2 SNEGSKA (reference sequence). CDR3 length equals 13 residues.